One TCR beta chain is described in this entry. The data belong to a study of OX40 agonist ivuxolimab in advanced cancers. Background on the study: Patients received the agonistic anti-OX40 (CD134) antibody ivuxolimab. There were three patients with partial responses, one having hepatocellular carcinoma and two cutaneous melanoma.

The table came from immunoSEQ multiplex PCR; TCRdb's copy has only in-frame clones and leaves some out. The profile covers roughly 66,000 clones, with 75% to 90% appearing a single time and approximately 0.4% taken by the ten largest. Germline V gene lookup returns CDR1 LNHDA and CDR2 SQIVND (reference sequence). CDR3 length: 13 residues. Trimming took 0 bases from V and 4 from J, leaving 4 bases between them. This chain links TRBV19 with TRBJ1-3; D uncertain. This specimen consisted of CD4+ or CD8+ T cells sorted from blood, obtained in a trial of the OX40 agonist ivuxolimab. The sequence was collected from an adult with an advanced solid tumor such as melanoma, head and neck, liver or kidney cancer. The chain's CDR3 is CASSIDPGNTIYF. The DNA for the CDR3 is TGTGCCAGTAGTATAGATCCGGGAAACACCATATATTTT.